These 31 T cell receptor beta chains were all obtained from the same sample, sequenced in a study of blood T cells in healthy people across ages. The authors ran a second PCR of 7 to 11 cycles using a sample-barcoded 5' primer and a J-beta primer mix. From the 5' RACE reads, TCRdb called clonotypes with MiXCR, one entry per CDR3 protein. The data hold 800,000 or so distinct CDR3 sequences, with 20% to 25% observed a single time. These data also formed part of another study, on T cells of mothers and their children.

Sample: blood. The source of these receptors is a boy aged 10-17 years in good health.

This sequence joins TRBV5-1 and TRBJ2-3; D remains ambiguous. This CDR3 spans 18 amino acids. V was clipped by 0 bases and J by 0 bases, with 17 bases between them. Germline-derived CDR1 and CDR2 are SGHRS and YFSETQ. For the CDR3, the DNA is TGCGCCAGCAGCTTGGCCGGTACCGGATTTACTAGCACAGATACGCAGTATTTT. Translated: CASSLAGTGFTSTDTQYF.

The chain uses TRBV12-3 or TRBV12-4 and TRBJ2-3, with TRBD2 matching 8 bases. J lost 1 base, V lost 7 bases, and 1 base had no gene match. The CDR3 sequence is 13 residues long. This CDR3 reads CASKTSGTDTQYF. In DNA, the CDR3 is TGTGCCAGCAAGACTAGCGGCACAGATACGCAGTATTTT.

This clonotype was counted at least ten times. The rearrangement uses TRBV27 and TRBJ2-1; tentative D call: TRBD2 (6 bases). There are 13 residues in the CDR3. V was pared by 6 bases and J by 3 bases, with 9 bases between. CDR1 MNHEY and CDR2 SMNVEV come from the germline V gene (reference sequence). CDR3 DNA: TGTGCCAGCAGCTTCGGGAGCTACAATGAGCAGTTCTTC. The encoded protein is CASSFGSYNEQFF.

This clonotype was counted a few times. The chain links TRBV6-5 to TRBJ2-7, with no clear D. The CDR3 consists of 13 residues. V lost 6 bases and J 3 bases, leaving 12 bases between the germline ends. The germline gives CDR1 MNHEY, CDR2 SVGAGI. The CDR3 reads CASSSDRYYEQYF. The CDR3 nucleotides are TGTGCCAGCAGCTCCGACCGCTACTACGAGCAGTACTTC.

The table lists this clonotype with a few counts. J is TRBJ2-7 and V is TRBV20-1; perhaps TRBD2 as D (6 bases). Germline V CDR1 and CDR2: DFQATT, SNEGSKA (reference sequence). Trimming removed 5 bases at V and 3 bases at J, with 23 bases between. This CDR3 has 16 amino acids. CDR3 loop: CSAQSIYRDSHYEQYF. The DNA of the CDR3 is TGCAGTGCTCAATCGATCTACCGGGACTCTCACTACGAGCAGTACTTC.

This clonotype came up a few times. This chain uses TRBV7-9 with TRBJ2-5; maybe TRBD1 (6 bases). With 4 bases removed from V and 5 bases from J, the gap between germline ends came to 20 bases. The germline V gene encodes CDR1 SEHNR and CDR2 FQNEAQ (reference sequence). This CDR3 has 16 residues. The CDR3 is CASSSYQGPGVETQYF. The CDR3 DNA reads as TGTGCCAGCAGCTCTTACCAGGGGCCTGGAGTGGAGACCCAGTACTTC.

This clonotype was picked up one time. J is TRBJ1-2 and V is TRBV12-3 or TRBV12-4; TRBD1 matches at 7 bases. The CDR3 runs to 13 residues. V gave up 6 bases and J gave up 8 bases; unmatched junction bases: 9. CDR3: CASSPGGGRGYTF. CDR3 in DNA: TGTGCCAGCAGCCCAGGGGGGGGGCGAGGCTACACCTTC.

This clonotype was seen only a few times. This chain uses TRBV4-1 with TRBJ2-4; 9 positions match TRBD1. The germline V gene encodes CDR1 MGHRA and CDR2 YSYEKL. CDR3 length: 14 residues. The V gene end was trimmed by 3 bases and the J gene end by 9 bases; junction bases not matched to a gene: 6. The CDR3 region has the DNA TGCGCCAGCAGCCAGGGACAGGGTTTGGGCATTCAGTACTTC. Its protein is CASSQGQGLGIQYF.

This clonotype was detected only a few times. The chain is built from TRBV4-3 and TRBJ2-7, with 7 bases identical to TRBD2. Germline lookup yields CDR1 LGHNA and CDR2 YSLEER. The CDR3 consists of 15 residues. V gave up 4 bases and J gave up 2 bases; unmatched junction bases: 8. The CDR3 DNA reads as TGCGCCAGCAGCCCAGTAGCGGGCGTAACCTACGAGCAGTACTTC. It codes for CASSPVAGVTYEQYF.

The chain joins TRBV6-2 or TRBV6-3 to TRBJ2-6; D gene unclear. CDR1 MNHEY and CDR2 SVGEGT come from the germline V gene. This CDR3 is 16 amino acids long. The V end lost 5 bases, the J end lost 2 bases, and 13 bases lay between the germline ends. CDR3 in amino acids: CASSEIGLAGANVLTF. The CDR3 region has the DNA TGTGCCAGCAGTGAGATCGGGCTAGCTGGGGCCAACGTCCTGACTTTC.

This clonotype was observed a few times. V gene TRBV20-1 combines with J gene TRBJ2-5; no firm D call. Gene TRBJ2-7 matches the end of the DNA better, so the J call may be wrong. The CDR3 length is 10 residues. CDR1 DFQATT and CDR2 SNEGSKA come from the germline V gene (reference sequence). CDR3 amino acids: CSASDYEQYF. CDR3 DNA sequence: TGCAGTGCTTCAGACTACGAGCAGTACTTC.

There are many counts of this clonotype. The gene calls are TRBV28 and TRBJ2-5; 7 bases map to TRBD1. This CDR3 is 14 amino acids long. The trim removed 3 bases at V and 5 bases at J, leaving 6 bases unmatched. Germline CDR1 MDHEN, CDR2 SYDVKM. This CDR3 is CASSFQGVVETQYF. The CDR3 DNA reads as TGTGCCAGCAGTTTCCAGGGGGTGGTGGAGACCCAGTACTTC. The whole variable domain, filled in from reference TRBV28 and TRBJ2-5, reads DVKVTQSSRYLVKRTGEKVFLECVQDMDHENMFWYRQDPGLGLRLIYFSYDVKMKEKGDIPEGYSVSREKKERFSLILESASTNQTSMYLCASSFQGVVETQYFGPGTRLLVL.

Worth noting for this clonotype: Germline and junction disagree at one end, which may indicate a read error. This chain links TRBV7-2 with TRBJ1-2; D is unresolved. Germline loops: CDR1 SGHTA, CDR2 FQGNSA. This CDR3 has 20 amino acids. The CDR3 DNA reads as TGTGCCAGCAGCCCTTGGCTTGCCTTTTTTTCGGAGAAGTCAAACTATAGCTACACCTTC. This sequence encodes CASSPWLAFFSEKSNYSYTF.

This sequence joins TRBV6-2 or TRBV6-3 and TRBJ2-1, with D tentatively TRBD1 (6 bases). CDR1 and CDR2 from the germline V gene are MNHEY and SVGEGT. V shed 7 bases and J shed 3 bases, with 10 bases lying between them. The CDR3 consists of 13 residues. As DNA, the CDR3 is TGTGCCAGCACCCTGGACAGCTACAATGAGCAGTTCTTC. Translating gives CASTLDSYNEQFF.

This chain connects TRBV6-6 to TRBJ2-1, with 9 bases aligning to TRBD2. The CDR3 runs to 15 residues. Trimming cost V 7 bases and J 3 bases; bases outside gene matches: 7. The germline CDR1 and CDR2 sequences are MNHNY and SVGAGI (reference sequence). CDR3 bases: TGTGCCAGCATAGGAGCGGGGGGAAGCTACAATGAGCAGTTCTTC. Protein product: CASIGAGGSYNEQFF.

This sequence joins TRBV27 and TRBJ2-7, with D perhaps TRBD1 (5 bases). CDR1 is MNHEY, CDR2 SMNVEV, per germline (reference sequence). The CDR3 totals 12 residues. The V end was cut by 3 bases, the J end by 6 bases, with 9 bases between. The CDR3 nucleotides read TGTGCCAGCAGTTTGATGGGGCTCGAGCAGTACTTC. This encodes CASSLMGLEQYF.

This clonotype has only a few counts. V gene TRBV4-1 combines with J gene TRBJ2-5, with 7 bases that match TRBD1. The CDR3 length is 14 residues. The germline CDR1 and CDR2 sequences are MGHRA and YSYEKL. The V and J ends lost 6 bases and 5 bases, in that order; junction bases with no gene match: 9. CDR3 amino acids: CASSRGQTGETQYF. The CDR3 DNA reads TGCGCCAGCAGTCGGGGACAGACAGGGGAGACCCAGTACTTC.

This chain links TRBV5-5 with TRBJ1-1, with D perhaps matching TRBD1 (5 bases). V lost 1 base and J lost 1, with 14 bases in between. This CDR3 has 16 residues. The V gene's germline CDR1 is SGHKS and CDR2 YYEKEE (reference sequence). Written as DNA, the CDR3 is TGTGCCAGCAGCTTGATTGTGGGGACGGCGAACACTGAAGCTTTCTTT. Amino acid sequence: CASSLIVGTANTEAFF.

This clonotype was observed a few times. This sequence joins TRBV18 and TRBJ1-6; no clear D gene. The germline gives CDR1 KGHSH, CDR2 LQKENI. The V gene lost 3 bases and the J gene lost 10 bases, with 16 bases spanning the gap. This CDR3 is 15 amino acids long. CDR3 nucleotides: TGTGCCAGCTCACCCAGCGTTTATACGGGATCACCCCTCCACTTT. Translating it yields CASSPSVYTGSPLHF.

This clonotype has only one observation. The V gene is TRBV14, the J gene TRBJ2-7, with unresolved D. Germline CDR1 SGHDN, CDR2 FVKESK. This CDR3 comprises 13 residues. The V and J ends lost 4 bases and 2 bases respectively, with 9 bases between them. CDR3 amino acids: CASSPHPAYEQYF. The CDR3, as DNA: TGTGCCAGCAGCCCCCACCCGGCCTACGAGCAGTACTTC.

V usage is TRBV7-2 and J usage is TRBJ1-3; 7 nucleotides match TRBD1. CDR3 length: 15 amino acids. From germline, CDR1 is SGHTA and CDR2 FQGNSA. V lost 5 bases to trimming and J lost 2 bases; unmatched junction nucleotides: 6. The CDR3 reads CASSRRQGTGNTIYF. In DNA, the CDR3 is TGTGCCAGCAGCCGAAGACAGGGAACTGGAAACACCATATATTTT.

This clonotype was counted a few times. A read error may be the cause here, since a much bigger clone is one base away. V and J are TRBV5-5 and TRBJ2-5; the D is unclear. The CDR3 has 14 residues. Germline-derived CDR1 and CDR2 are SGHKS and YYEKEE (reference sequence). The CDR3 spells CASSPTWIQEAQYF. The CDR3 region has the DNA TGTGCCAGCAGCCCAACATGGATCCAAGAGGCCCAGTACTTC.

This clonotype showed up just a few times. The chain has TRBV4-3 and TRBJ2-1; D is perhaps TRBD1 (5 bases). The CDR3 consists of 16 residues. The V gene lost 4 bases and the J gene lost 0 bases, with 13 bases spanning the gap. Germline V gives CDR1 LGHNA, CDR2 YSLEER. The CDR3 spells CASSLMGRGSYNEQFF. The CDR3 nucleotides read TGCGCCAGCAGCCTAATGGGAAGGGGCTCCTACAATGAGCAGTTCTTC.

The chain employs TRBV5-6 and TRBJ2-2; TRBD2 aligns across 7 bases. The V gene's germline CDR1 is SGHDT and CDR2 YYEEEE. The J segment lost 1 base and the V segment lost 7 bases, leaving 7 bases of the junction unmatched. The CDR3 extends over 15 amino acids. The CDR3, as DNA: TGTGCCAGCTATGGGGGGGGACTGAACACCGGGGAGCTGTTTTTT. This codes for CASYGGGLNTGELFF.

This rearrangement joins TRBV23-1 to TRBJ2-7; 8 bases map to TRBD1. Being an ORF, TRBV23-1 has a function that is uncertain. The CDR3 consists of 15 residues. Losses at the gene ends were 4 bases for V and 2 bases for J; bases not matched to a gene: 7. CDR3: CASSPGQGSTYEQYF. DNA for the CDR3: TGCGCCAGCAGTCCCGGACAGGGCTCTACCTACGAGCAGTACTTC.

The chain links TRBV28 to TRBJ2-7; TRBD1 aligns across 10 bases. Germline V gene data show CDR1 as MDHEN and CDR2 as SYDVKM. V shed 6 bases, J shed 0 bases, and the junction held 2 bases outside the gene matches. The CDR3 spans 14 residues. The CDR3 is CASRGQGDSYEQYF. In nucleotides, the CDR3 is TGTGCCAGCAGAGGACAGGGGGACTCCTACGAGCAGTACTTC.

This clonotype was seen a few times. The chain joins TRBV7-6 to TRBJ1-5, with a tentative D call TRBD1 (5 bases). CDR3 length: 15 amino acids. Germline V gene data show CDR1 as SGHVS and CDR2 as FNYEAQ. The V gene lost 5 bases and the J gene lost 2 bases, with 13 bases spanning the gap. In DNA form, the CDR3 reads TGTGCCAGCAGCCCCGGGGGGGAAGGCAATCAGCCCCAGCATTTT. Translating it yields CASSPGGEGNQPQHF. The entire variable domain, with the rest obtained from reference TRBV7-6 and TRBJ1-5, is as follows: GAGVSQSPRYKVTKRGQDVALRCDPISGHVSLYWYRQALGQGPEFLTYFNYEAQQDKSGLPNDRFSAERPEGSISTLTIQRTEQRDSAMYRCASSPGGEGNQPQHFGDGTRLSIL.

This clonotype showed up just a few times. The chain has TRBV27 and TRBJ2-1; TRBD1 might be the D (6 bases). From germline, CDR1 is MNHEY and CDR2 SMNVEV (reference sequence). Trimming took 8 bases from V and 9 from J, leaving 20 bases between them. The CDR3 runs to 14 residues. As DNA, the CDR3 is TGTGCCAGCGCTACACTAGGGGGTATTGGTGAGCAGTTCTTC. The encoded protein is CASATLGGIGEQFF.

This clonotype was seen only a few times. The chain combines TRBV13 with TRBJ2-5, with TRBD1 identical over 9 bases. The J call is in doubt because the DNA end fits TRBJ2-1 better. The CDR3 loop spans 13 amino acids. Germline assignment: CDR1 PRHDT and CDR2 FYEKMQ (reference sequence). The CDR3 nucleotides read TGTGCCAGCAGCCCATGGACAGGGGATGAGCAGTTCTTC. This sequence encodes CASSPWTGDEQFF.

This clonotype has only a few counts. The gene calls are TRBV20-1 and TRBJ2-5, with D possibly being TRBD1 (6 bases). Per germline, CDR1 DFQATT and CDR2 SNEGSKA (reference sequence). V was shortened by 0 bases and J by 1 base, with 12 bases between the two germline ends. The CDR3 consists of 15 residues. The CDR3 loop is CSARDGTRGQETQYF. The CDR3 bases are TGCAGTGCTAGAGATGGCACCAGGGGCCAAGAGACCCAGTACTTC.

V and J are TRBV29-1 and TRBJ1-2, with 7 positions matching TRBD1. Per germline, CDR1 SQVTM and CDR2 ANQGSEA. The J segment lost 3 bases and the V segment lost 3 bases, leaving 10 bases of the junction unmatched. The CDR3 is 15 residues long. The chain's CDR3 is CSVDHEQGLDYGYTF. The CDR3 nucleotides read TGCAGCGTTGACCACGAACAGGGGTTGGACTATGGCTACACCTTC.